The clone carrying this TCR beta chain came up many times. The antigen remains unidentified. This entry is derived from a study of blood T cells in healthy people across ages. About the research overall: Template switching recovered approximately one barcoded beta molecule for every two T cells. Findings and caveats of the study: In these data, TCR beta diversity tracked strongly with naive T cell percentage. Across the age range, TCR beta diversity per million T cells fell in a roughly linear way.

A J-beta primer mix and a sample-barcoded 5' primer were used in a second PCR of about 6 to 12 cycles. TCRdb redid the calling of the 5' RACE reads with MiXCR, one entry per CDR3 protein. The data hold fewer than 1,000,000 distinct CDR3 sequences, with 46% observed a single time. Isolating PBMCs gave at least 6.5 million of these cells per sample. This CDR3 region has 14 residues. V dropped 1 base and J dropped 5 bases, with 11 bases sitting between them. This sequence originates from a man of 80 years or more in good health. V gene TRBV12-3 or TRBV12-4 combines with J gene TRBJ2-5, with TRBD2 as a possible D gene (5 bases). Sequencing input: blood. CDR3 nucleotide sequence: TGTGCCAGCAGTTTAGAGGGTTGGGAGGAGACCCAGTACTTC. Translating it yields CASSLEGWEETQYF.